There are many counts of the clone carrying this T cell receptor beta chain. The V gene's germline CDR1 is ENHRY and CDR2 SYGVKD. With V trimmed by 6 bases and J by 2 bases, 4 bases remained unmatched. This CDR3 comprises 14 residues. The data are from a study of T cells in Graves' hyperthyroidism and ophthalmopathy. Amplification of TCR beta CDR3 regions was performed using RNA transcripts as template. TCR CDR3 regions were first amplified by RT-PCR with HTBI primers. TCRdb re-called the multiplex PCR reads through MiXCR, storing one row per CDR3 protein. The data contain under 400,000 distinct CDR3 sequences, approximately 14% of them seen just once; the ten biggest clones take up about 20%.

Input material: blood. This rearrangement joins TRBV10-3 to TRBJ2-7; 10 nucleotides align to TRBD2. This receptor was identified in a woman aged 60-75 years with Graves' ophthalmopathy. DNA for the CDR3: TGTGCCATCAGCGGAGGGACTAGCGCCTACGAGCAGTACTTC. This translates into CAISGGTSAYEQYF.